This T cell receptor beta chain appears in the sequencing data of a study of tissue T cells after allogeneic stem cell transplantation. Overall study results and limits: Anatomically similar tissues had similar TCR repertoires within each patient. Motif-based clustering found tissue-specific repertoire signatures shared across patients, though few clones were shared. Blood and spleen captured only part of the tissue TCR repertoire.

As to this clone: The antigen remains unidentified. The germline and genes are mouse ones. Read data end 1 residue before the CDR3 end; the end is taken from the germline J gene. The identical CDR3 is also encoded by other nucleotide sequences in the sample.

The J segment lost 6 bases and the V segment lost 1 base, leaving 5 bases of the junction unmatched. The CDR3 is 15 amino acids. From germline, CDR1 is LGHNA and CDR2 YSYQKL. Time point denoted: mouse harvest day 14 after allogeneic transplant. Mouse grafts combined 10^7 T-cell-depleted bone marrow cells with 10^6 splenic CD5+ T cells. Mice had MHC-mismatched B6 into BALB/c GVHD, sampled day 7 or 14. Data came from immunoSEQ multiplex PCR; TCRdb stores just in-frame clones and leaves some out. In the table there are around 2,000 clones, roughly half of which are singletons. The rearrangement uses TRBV2 and TRBJ2-5; 9 bases align to TRBD1. Sequencing input: liver tissue. This TCR came from a female BALB/c mouse given C57BL/6 T cells with graft-versus-host disease after an allogeneic hematopoietic cell transplant. The CDR3 bases that were read are TGTGCCAGCAGCCAAGCCGGGACAGGGAGGGACACCCAGTAC. It translates to CASSQAGTGRDTQY. In full, the CDR3 reads CASSQAGTGRDTQYF.